The present TCR beta chain was sequenced within a study of T cells in Graves' hyperthyroidism and ophthalmopathy (dated by TCRdb to the late 2010s). Background on the whole study: Peripheral blood samples were taken at the time of initial diagnosis, prior to any treatment. To identify distinguishing TCR V-J signatures, a discovery cohort of around 98 patients was used, comprising 40 to 45 with Graves' ophthalmopathy and around 60 with stable Graves' hyperthyroidism. An independent validation cohort of under 20 hyperthyroidism patients and over 15 patients who later progressed to ophthalmopathy tested prospective prediction of ophthalmopathy. The 75 to 100 discovery patients were randomly split 7:3 into training and test sets. Thyroid tissue and blood T-cell repertoires from about 6 Graves' hyperthyroidism patients were also compared in the study. After blood sampling, hyperthyroidism patients were treated with methimazole at a starting dose of 30 mg daily, and ophthalmopathy patients were treated with high-dose intravenous methylprednisolone. The paper describes TCR Vbeta CDR3 sequencing of fewer than 150 peripheral blood samples, made up of 43 ophthalmopathy patients, approximately 76 hyperthyroidism patients and 17 progressor patients.

V is trimmed back by 5 bases and J by 6 bases, and the junction contains 16 bases that no gene match accounts for. The germline V gene (reference sequence) supplies CDR1 PRHDT and CDR2 FYEKMQ. Taken from cysteine to phenylalanine, the CDR3 has 17 residues. This entry keeps only the CDR3 DNA: 51 bases, framed from base 1. Stable Graves' hyperthyroidism was defined as no progression to ophthalmopathy during 18 months of follow-up. Hyperthyroidism patients were newly diagnosed, with disease duration under 2 months, and aged 18 to 65 years. The study excluded patients with uncontrolled infections, other autoimmune diseases, pregnancy or lactation. Diagnoses were based on clinical symptoms, serum thyroxine and TRAb, thyroid ultrasound and orbital computed tomography. PBMCs were separated from roughly 10 ml of fresh peripheral blood using Ficoll-Paque density gradient centrifugation. Total RNA was extracted using Trizol reagent, and RNA quality was assessed on an Agilent 2100 Bioanalyzer.

Many counts were recorded for this clonotype. No antigen is known for it. Within one base of it there is no much larger clone, and no base qualities were kept. The TCR beta CDR3 regions were amplified from the RNA transcripts. A first-round RT-PCR of the TCR CDR3 used the HTBI primer set with the Qiagen OneStep RT-PCR kit. Libraries were constructed in a second round of multiplex PCR, after which size selection and purification were performed. Sequencing of the libraries was done on an Illumina HiSeq2000 using paired-end 100 bp reads. Processing in the source paper ran as follows. SOAPnuke was used to process the raw data, throwing out any read that contained adapters or uncalled bases, had a mean Phred below 15, or lacked an exact constant-primer or identifier match. High-quality paired reads were merged using COPE v1.2.5, and each unique nucleotide sequence was defined as a clonotype. Clonotypes were aligned to IMGT TRBV, TRBD and TRBJ reference segments using MiTCR v1.1. The analysis was restricted to V-J combinations with a frequency above 0.0001, which together covered approximately 99% of the repertoires. A TCS score was defined as the ratio between F50 (clonal expansion) and ExV (chaos), using BLOSUM62-based TCRdist between CDR3 peptides within each V-J. Welch's t-statistics and random forest reduced roughly 540 V-J features to 10 to 15, which were used in a naive Bayes classifier (R e1071). Starting from the raw public reads, TCRdb applied fastp trimming at Q25, assembled clones with MiXCR and retained in-frame beta chains. Rows merge per CDR3 protein into single entries with the most common DNA and genes. TCRdb's processing, not the authors', yielded these V and J calls. The sample table shows hundreds of thousands of distinct CDR3 sequences, and less than 20% are seen once. The ten largest account for around 7.7% of the sample.

Findings and caveats that apply to the study as a whole: In cross-validation, a model built on a 13 V-J signature told ophthalmopathy apart from stable hyperthyroidism with roughly 87% sensitivity and around 81% specificity, and in testing the same model reached 80%/75%. In validation, the model predicted progression to ophthalmopathy with 65% to 71% sensitivity and about 72% specificity, a median of about 6 months before onset. Most expanded thyroid clonotypes (frequency above 0.001) were also detected in blood, a finding suggesting that blood repertoires may reflect thyroid immune responses. Sample size was not statistically predetermined, and investigators were not blinded to group allocation.

The sequenced sample consisted of blood. The TCR sequence derives from a woman aged 18-29 years with Graves' hyperthyroidism. This sequence uses TRBV13 and TRBJ1-3; 7 middle bases align to TRBD1. The encoded CDR3 is CASSPGGRGGPLNTIYF. The nucleotide sequence reads as follows: TGTGCCAGCAGCCCCGGGGGCAGGGGGGGCCCTCTAAACACCATATATTTT.